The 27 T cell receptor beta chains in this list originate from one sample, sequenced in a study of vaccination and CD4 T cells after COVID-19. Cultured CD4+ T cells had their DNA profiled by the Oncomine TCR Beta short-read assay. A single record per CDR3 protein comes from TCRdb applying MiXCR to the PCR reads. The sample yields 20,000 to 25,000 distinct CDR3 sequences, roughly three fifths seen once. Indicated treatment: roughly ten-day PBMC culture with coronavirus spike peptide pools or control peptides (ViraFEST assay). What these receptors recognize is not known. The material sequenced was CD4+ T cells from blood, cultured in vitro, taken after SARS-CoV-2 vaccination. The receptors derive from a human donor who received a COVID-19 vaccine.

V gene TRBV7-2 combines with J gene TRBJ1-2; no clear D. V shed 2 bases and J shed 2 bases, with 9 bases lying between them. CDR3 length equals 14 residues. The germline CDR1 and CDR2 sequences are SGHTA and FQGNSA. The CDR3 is CASSLSKGNYGYTF. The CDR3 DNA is TGTGCCAGCAGCTTATCAAAGGGCAACTATGGCTACACCTTC.

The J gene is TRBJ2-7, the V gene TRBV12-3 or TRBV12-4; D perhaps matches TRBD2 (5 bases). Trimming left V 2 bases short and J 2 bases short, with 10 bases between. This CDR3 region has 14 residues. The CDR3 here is CASSLSGLTYEQYF. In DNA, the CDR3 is TGTGCCAGCAGTTTAAGCGGCCTAACCTACGAGCAGTACTTC.

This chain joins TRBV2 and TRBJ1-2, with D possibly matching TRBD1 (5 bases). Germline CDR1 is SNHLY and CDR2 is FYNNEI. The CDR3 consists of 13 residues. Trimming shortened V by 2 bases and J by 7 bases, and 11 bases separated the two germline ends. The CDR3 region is CASSEYRMGGYTF. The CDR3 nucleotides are TGTGCCAGCAGTGAATACAGGATGGGTGGCTACACCTTC.

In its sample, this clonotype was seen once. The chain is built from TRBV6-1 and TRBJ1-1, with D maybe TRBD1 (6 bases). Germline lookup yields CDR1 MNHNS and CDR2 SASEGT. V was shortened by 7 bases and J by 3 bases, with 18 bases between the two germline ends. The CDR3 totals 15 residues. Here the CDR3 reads CASTITQGGDTEAFF. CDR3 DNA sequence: TGTGCCAGCACGATCACGCAAGGGGGGGACACTGAAGCTTTCTTT.

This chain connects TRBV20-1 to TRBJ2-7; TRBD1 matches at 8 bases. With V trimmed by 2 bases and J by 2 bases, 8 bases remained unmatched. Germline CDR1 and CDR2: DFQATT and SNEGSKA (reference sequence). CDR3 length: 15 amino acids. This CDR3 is CSARSGTGVPYEQYF. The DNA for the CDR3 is TGCAGTGCTAGATCGGGGACAGGTGTCCCCTACGAGCAGTACTTC.

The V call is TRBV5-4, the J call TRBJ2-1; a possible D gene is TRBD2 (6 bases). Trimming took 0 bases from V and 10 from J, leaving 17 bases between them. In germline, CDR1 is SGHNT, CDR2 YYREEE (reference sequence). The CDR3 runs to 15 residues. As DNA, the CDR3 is TGTGCCAGCAGCTTGGGGGGGGAAGGTGGATTCGAGCAGTTCTTC. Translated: CASSLGGEGGFEQFF.

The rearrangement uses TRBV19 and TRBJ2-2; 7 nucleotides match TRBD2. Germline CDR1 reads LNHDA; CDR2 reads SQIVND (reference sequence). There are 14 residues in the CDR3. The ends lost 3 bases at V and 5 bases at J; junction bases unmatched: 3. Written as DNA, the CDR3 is TGTGCCAGTAGTATTGGGGGGGGTACCGGGGAGCTGTTTTTT. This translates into CASSIGGGTGELFF. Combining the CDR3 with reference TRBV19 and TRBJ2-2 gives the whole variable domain DGGITQSPKYLFRKEGQNVTLSCEQNLNHDAMYWYRQDPGQGLRLIYYSQIVNDFQKGDIAEGYSVSREKKESFPLTVTSAQKNPTAFYLCASSIGGGTGELFFGEGSRLTVL.

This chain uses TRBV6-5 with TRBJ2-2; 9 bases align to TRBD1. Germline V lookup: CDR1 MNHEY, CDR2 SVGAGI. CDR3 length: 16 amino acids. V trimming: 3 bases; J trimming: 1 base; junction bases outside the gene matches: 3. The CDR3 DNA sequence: TGTGCCAGCAGTTATTTGACAGGGGGGAACACCGGGGAGCTGTTTTTT. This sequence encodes CASSYLTGGNTGELFF.

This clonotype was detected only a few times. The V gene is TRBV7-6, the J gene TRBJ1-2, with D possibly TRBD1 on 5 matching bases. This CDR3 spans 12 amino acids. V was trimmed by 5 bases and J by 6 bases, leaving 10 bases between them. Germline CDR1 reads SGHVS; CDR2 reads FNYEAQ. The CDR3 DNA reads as TGTGCCAGCAGCCCACGGGGGGATGGCTACACCTTC. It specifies CASSPRGDGYTF.

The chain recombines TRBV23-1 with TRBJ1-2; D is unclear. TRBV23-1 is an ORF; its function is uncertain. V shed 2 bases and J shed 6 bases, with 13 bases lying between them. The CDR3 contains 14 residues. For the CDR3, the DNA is TGCGCCAGCAGTCAACCGGGAAGCCTGAATGGCTACACCTTC. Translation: CASSQPGSLNGYTF.

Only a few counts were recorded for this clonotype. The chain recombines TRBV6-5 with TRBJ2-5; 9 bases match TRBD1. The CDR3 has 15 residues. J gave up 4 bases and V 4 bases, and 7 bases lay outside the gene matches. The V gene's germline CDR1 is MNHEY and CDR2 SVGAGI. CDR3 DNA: TGTGCCAGCAGTTTACAGGGGGCAGACGGAGAGACCCAGTACTTC. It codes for CASSLQGADGETQYF.

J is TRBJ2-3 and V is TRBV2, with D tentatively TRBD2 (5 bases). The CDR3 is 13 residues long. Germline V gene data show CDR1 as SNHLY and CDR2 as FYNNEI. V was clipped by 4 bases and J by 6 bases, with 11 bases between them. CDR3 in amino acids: CASSGMLADTQYF. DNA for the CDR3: TGTGCCAGCAGTGGAATGCTAGCCGATACGCAGTATTTT.

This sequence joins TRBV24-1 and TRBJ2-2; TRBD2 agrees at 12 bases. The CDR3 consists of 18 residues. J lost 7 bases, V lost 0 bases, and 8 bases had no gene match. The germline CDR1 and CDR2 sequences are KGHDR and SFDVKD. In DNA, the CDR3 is TGTGCCACCAGTGATTTGCCTAGCGGGGGGGATAAAATCGGGGAGCTGTTTTTT. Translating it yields CATSDLPSGGDKIGELFF.

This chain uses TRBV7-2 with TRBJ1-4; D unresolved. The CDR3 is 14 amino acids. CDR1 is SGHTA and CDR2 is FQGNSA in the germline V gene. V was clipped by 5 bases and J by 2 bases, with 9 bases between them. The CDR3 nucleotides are TGTGCCAGCAGCCCGGGTTATACTAATGAAAAACTGTTTTTT. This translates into CASSPGYTNEKLFF.

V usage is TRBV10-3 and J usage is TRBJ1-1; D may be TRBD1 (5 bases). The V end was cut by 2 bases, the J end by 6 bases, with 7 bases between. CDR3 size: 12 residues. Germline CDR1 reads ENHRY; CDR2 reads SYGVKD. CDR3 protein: CAISEGGPEAFF. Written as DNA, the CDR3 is TGTGCCATCAGTGAGGGGGGACCTGAAGCTTTCTTT.

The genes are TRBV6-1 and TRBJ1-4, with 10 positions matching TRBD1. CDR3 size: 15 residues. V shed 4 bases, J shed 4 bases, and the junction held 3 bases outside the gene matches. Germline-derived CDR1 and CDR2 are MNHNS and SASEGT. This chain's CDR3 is CASSGRTGGNEKLFF. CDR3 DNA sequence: TGTGCCAGCAGTGGACGGACAGGGGGTAATGAAAAACTGTTTTTT.

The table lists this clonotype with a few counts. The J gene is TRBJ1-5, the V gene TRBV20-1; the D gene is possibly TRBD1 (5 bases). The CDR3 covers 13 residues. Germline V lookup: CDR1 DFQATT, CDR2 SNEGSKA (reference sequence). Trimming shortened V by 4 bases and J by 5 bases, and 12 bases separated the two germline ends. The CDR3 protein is CSAIPGPDQPQHF. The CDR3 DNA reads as TGCAGTGCTATACCGGGACCGGATCAGCCCCAGCATTTT.

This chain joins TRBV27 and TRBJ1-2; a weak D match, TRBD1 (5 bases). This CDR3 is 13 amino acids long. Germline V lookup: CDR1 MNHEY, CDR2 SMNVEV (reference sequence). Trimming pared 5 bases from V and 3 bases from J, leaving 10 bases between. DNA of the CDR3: TGTGCCAGCAGTCTCCAGGGAGACTATGGCTACACCTTC. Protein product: CASSLQGDYGYTF.

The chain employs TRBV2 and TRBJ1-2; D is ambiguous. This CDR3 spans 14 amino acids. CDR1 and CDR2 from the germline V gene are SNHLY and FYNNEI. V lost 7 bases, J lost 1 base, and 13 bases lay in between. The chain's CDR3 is CASKNPSFNYGYTF. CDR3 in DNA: TGTGCCAGCAAAAACCCCAGTTTTAACTATGGCTACACCTTC.

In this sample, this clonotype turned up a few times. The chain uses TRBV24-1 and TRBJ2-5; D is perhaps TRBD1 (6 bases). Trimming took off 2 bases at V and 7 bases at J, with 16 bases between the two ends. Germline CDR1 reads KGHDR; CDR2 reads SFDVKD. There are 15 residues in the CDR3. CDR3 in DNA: TGTGCCACCAGTGATTCAGTAGGGTTAGGGGGGACCCAGTACTTC. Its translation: CATSDSVGLGGTQYF.

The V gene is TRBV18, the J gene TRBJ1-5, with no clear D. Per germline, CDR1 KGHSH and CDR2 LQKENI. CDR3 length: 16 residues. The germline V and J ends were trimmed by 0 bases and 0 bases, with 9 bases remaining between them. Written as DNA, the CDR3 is TGTGCCAGCTCACCACCGATGGGTTATAGCAATCAGCCCCAGCATTTT. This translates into CASSPPMGYSNQPQHF.

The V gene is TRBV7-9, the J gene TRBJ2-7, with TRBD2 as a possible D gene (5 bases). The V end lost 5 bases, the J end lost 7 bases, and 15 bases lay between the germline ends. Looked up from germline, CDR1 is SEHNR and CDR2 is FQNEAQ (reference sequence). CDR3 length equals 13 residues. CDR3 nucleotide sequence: TGTGCCAGCAGCGAGACGGGTCCGGGGGAGCAGTACTTC. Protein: CASSETGPGEQYF. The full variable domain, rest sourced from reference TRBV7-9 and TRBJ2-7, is DTGVSQNPRHKITKRGQNVTFRCDPISEHNRLYWYRQTLGQGPEFLTYFQNEAQLEKSRLLSDRFSAERPKGSFSTLEIQRTEQGDSAMYLCASSETGPGEQYFGPGTRLTVT.

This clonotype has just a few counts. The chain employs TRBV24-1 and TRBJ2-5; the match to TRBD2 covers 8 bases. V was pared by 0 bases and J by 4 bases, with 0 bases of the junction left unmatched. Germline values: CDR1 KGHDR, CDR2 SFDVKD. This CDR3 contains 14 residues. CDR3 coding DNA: TGTGCCACCAGTGATTTGCGGGGGGGAGAGACCCAGTACTTC. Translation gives CATSDLRGGETQYF.

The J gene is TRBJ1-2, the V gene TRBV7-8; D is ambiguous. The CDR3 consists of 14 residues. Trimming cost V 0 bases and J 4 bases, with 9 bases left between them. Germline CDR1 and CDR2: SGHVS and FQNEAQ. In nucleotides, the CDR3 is TGTGCCAGCAGCTTAGCGACCGGGAGCTATGGCTACACCTTC. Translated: CASSLATGSYGYTF.

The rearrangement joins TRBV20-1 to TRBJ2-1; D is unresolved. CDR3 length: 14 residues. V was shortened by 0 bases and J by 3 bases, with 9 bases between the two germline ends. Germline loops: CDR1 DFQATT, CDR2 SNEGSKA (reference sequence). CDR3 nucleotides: TGCAGTGCTAGAGATTGGCGAAACTACAATGAGCAGTTCTTC. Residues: CSARDWRNYNEQFF.

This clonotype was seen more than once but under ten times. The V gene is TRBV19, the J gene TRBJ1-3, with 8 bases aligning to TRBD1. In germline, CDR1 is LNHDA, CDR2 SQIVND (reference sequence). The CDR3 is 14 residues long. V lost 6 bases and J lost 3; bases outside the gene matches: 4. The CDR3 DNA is TGTGCCAGTAGGACAGGGGTGCGTGGAAACACCATATATTTT. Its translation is CASRTGVRGNTIYF.

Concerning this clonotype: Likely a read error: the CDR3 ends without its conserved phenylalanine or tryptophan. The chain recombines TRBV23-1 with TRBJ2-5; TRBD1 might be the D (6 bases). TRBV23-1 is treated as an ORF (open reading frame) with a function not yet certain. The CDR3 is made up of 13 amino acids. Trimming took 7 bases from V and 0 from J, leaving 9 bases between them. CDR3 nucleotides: TGCGCCAGCAATCGGACAGACCAAGAGACCCAGTACTTA. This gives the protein CASNRTDQETQYL.